Shown below are 27 T cell receptor beta chains from a single sample sequenced in a study of monozygotic twins with cystic fibrosis. Profiled with immunoSEQ multiplex PCR; TCRdb holds only in-frame clones, not every one. The sample lists about 35,000 clones; around 66% were seen once. Sequenced sample: blood. These receptor sequences come from a girl between 5 and 17 years old with cystic fibrosis.

The J gene is TRBJ1-1, the V gene TRBV16; D possibly corresponds to TRBD1 (5 bases). Germline assignment: CDR1 KGHSY and CDR2 FQNENV. Trimming took 1 base from V and 3 from J, leaving 12 bases between them. The CDR3 length is 15 residues. The CDR3 sequence is CASSQWGGLDTEAFF. In nucleotides, the CDR3 is TGTGCCAGCAGCCAATGGGGGGGATTAGACACTGAAGCTTTCTTT.

This sequence joins TRBV5-6 and TRBJ1-3; no clear D. Germline V gene sequence: CDR1 SGHDT, CDR2 YYEEEE. Trimming stripped 1 base from V and 4 bases from J, with 15 bases between. The CDR3 runs 16 residues. CDR3 in amino acids: CASSLRLTLKGNTIYF. The CDR3 bases are TGTGCCAGCAGCTTGAGGCTAACTCTGAAAGGAAACACCATATATTTT.

With regard to this clone: Its ends do not fully match the called genes, so a read error is possible. The chain employs TRBV2 and TRBJ1-1, with a weak D call TRBD1 (6 bases). Germline V lookup: CDR1 SNHLY, CDR2 FYNNEI. This CDR3 is built from 14 residues. CDR3: CASSDLQGRTEAFF. As DNA, the CDR3 is TGTGCTAGCAGTGACTTACAGGGAAGGACTGAAGCTTTCTTT.

The chain links TRBV27 to TRBJ1-3; 10 bases fit TRBD1. The V gene end was trimmed by 11 bases and the J gene end by 4 bases; junction bases not matched to a gene: 5. Germline CDR1 and CDR2: MNHEY and SMNVEV (reference sequence). The CDR3 is 13 residues long. The DNA of the CDR3 is TGTGCCGCCGGGACAGGGGTGGGAAACACCATATATTTT. This translates into CAAGTGVGNTIYF.

This clone was counted only a few times. The rearrangement links TRBV30 to TRBJ2-7; D unresolved. Germline CDR1 is GTSNPN and CDR2 is SVGIG (reference sequence). Trimming took 1 base from V and 6 from J, leaving 10 bases between them. The CDR3 has 12 residues. The chain's CDR3 is CAWSGSWAEQYF. The CDR3 region has the DNA TGTGCCTGGAGTGGGAGTTGGGCCGAGCAGTACTTC.

This clone was seen a single time. The junction and the germline gene differ at one end; a read error may be behind it. The gene calls are TRBV10-3 and TRBJ1-3; D gene uncertain. This CDR3 comprises 14 residues. The V gene's germline CDR1 is ENHRY and CDR2 SYGVKD. CDR3 nucleotide sequence: TGTGCCATCAGTGAGGGGCCTCCTGGGAACACCATATATTTT. Translated, it gives CAISEGPPGNTIYF.

This rearrangement joins TRBV27 to TRBJ1-3; TRBD1 is a possible D gene (6 bases). Trimming took 6 bases from V and 0 from J, leaving 12 bases between them. Germline CDR1 MNHEY, CDR2 SMNVEV (reference sequence). The CDR3 length is 15 residues. This chain's CDR3 is CASSRRGLSGNTIYF. The CDR3 nucleotides are TGTGCCAGCAGCCGCAGGGGTCTCTCTGGAAACACCATATATTTT.

This sequence joins TRBV18 and TRBJ2-1; D is unresolved. V was pared by 0 bases and J by 3 bases, with 3 bases between. The CDR3 extends over 13 amino acids. Germline V gene lookup returns CDR1 KGHSH and CDR2 LQKENI. The CDR3 DNA reads TGTGCCAGCTCACCACCGAACTACAATGAGCAGTTCTTC. Its translation is CASSPPNYNEQFF.

Only a few counts were recorded for this clone. The rearrangement links TRBV5-1 to TRBJ2-3, with 10 positions matching TRBD2. Germline V lookup: CDR1 SGHRS, CDR2 YFSETQ. J lost 5 bases, V lost 0 bases, and 3 bases had no gene match. This CDR3 comprises 15 residues. CDR3 in DNA: TGCGCCAGCAGCTTGGCCGGGACTAGCGAAGATACGCAGTATTTT. It translates to CASSLAGTSEDTQYF.

This clone has just one count. The J gene is TRBJ2-2, the V gene TRBV7-9, with D possibly TRBD1 on 5 matching bases. Looked up from germline, CDR1 is SEHNR and CDR2 is FQNEAQ (reference sequence). This CDR3 contains 14 residues. V shed 7 bases and J shed 4 bases, with 13 bases lying between them. This chain's CDR3 is CASILTASTGELFF. CDR3 bases: TGTGCCAGCATCTTGACAGCTTCCACCGGGGAGCTGTTTTTT.

This sequence joins TRBV7-2 and TRBJ2-5; perhaps D is TRBD1 or TRBD2 (6 bases each). The CDR3 contains 15 residues. Trimming took off 4 bases at V and 7 bases at J, with 19 bases between the two ends. From germline, CDR1 is SGHTA and CDR2 FQGNSA. CDR3 residues: CASSSRWGAPATQYF. The CDR3 DNA is TGTGCCAGCAGCTCCCGTTGGGGGGCGCCTGCGACCCAGTACTTC. The whole variable domain, filled in from reference TRBV7-2 and TRBJ2-5, reads GAGVSQSPSNKVTEKGKDVELRCDPISGHTALYWYRQSLGQGLEFLIYFQGNSAPDKSGLPSDRFSAERTGGSVSTLTIQRTQQEDSAVYLCASSSRWGAPATQYFGPGTRLLVL.

This clone has more than one count but fewer than ten. The chain employs TRBV4-2 and TRBJ1-1; TRBD1 matches 9 bases. CDR3 size: 15 residues. J was trimmed by 2 bases and V by 3 bases; bases with no gene match: 4. The germline CDR1 and CDR2 sequences are LGHNA and YNFKEQ. For the CDR3, the DNA is TGTGCCAGCAGCCAGGCGGGACAGGGAAACACTGAAGCTTTCTTT. Translation: CASSQAGQGNTEAFF.

The V call is TRBV6-6, the J call TRBJ1-1; 7 bases align to TRBD1. The CDR3 is 15 amino acids. The trim removed 2 bases at V and 0 bases at J, leaving 3 bases unmatched. CDR1 is MNHNY and CDR2 is SVGAGI in the germline V gene (reference sequence). DNA of the CDR3: TGTGCCAGCAGTTACGGGACAGAAATGAACACTGAAGCTTTCTTT. It translates to CASSYGTEMNTEAFF.

The count of this clone is one. The chain employs TRBV10-2 and TRBJ1-3; D uncertain. Deletions cut 4 bases from V and 1 base from J, with 14 bases between. CDR3 length: 16 amino acids. Germline V gene sequence: CDR1 WSHSY, CDR2 SAAADI. CDR3 sequence: CASSGFELGSGNTIYF. The CDR3 bases are TGCGCCAGCAGTGGATTCGAACTCGGTTCTGGAAACACCATATATTTT.

V and J are TRBV6-4 and TRBJ2-3, with D unresolved. Trimming left V 6 bases short and J 5 bases short, with 18 bases between. This CDR3 comprises 15 residues. Germline CDR1 is MRHNA and CDR2 is SNTAGT. CDR3 amino acids: CASSEDGLDRDTQYF. DNA for the CDR3: TGTGCCAGCAGCGAGGATGGCCTGGATAGAGATACGCAGTATTTT.

V and J are TRBV5-6 and TRBJ2-1, with D perhaps TRBD2 (5 bases). The CDR3 loop spans 13 amino acids. The V gene lost 0 bases and the J gene lost 5 bases, with 6 bases spanning the gap. Germline V gene lookup returns CDR1 SGHDT and CDR2 YYEEEE. This CDR3 reads CASSLALDNEQFF. The CDR3 region has the DNA TGTGCCAGCAGCTTGGCACTAGACAATGAGCAGTTCTTC. Full variable domain (rest looked up from reference TRBV5-6 and TRBJ2-1): DAGVTQSPTHLIKTRGQQVTLRCSPKSGHDTVSWYQQALGQGPQFIFQYYEEEERQRGNFPDRFSGHQFPNYSSELNVNALLLGDSALYLCASSLALDNEQFFGPGTRLTVL.

V is TRBV7-2 and J is TRBJ2-3, with 7 positions matching TRBD1. With 8 bases clipped from V and 11 bases from J, the junction kept 16 bases outside the gene matches. CDR1 is SGHTA, CDR2 FQGNSA, per germline. This CDR3 has 14 amino acids. The CDR3 here is CASRWGQNSREQYF. The CDR3, as DNA: TGTGCCAGCCGCTGGGGACAGAACTCAAGGGAGCAGTATTTT.

This chain connects TRBV5-8 to TRBJ1-2; D is uncertain. The CDR3 has 10 amino acids. V was pared by 2 bases and J by 7 bases, with 3 bases between. Germline V gives CDR1 SGHTS, CDR2 YDEGEE. The CDR3 nucleotides read TGTGCCAGCAGCTTCGCTGGCTACACCTTC. Residues: CASSFAGYTF.

The rearrangement joins TRBV7-8 to TRBJ1-5; weak D call: TRBD1 (5 bases). V dropped 1 base and J dropped 3 bases, with 13 bases sitting between them. Germline lookup yields CDR1 SGHVS and CDR2 FQNEAQ. This CDR3 is built from 16 residues. CDR3 nucleotide sequence: TGTGCCAGCAGCTTAGAGTCGTACAGGAACAATCAGCCCCAGCATTTT. Translation: CASSLESYRNNQPQHF.

This sequence joins TRBV27 and TRBJ2-1, with 8 bases matching TRBD2. Germline trimming cut 4 bases from V and 4 bases from J; bases unmatched to any gene: 9. In germline, CDR1 is MNHEY, CDR2 SMNVEV (reference sequence). This CDR3 comprises 16 residues. CDR3 DNA: TGTGCCAGCAGTTCCATAGCGGTAGCGGGATACAATGAGCAGTTCTTC. This sequence encodes CASSSIAVAGYNEQFF.

The rearrangement uses TRBV27 and TRBJ2-2; TRBD2 agrees at 9 bases. The CDR3 is 17 residues long. CDR1 is MNHEY and CDR2 is SMNVEV in the germline V gene (reference sequence). J gave up 4 bases and V 3 bases, and 9 bases lay outside the gene matches. The CDR3 loop reads CASSFLTAGGSTGELFF. CDR3 DNA: TGTGCCAGCAGTTTTTTAACAGCGGGAGGTTCCACCGGGGAGCTGTTTTTT.

The J gene is TRBJ2-1, the V gene TRBV5-1; TRBD2 agrees at 7 bases. The length of the CDR3 is 17 residues. With V trimmed by 1 base and J by 4 bases, 11 bases remained unmatched. Germline V gives CDR1 SGHRS, CDR2 YFSETQ. The CDR3, as DNA: TGCGCCAGCAGCTTGCCTACTAGTCTAGCGGAGTACAATGAGCAGTTCTTC. It specifies CASSLPTSLAEYNEQFF.

This sequence joins TRBV29-1 and TRBJ1-2; 8 bases fit TRBD1. Germline V lookup: CDR1 SQVTM, CDR2 ANQGSEA. The V segment lost 0 bases and the J segment 6 bases; nucleotides outside the gene matches: 12. The CDR3 runs 16 residues. CDR3 amino acids: CSVEDRYRQGAHGYTF. DNA of the CDR3: TGCAGCGTTGAAGATCGATATCGGCAGGGGGCGCATGGCTACACCTTC.

The V gene is TRBV6-6, the J gene TRBJ2-7; D is perhaps TRBD1 or TRBD2 (5 bases each). The CDR3 has 15 amino acids. CDR1 and CDR2 from the germline V gene are MNHNY and SVGAGI (reference sequence). The V end was cut by 7 bases, the J end by 2 bases, with 18 bases between. The CDR3 coding sequence is TGTGCCAGCAACAACAGGCAGGAAGCGGCCTACGAGCAGTACTTC. It specifies CASNNRQEAAYEQYF.

The V call is TRBV7-2, the J call TRBJ1-4; D may be TRBD1 (6 bases). The CDR3 is 14 amino acids. V gave up 2 bases and J gave up 8 bases, with 12 bases separating them. The germline gives CDR1 SGHTA, CDR2 FQGNSA. Here the CDR3 reads CASSLSWQGEKLFF. The CDR3, as DNA: TGTGCCAGCAGCTTAAGTTGGCAGGGGGAAAAACTGTTTTTT.

The chain links TRBV4-2 to TRBJ2-1, with 8 bases that match TRBD2. This CDR3 contains 16 residues. The J segment lost 4 bases and the V segment lost 0 bases, leaving 5 bases of the junction unmatched. CDR1 is LGHNA and CDR2 is YNFKEQ in the germline V gene. The CDR3 protein is CASSQDPTSGYNEQFF. CDR3 nucleotide sequence: TGTGCCAGCAGCCAAGACCCCACTAGCGGTTACAATGAGCAGTTCTTC.

The J gene is TRBJ1-4, the V gene TRBV9; 8 bases line up with TRBD1. Germline-derived CDR1 and CDR2 are SGDLS and YYNGEE. Germline trimming cut 3 bases from V and 8 bases from J; bases unmatched to any gene: 9. The CDR3 extends over 15 amino acids. CDR3: CASSAPTGAGEKLFF. In nucleotides, the CDR3 is TGTGCCAGCAGCGCGCCGACAGGGGCTGGCGAAAAACTGTTTTTT. Full variable domain (remainder filled in from reference TRBV9 and TRBJ1-4): DSGVTQTPKHLITATGQRVTLRCSPRSGDLSVYWYQQSLDQGLQFLIQYYNGEERAKGNILERFSAQQFPDLHSELNLSSLELGDSALYFCASSAPTGAGEKLFFGSGTQLSVL.